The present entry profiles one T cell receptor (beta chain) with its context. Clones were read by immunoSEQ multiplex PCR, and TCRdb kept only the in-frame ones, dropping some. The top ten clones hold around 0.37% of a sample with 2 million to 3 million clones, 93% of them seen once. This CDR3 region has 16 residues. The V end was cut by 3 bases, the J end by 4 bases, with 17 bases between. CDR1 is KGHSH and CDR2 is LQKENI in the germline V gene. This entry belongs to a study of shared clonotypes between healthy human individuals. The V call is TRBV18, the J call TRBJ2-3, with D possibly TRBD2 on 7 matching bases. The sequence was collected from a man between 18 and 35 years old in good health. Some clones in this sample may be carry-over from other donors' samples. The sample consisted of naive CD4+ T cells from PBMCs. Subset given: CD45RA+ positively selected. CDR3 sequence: CASSPGGGGSADTQYF. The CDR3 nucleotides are TGTGCCAGCTCACCCGGTGGGGGGGGCTCTGCAGATACGCAGTATTTT.